The sequence of this TCR beta chain was determined in a study of shared clonotypes between healthy human individuals. Background on the study: Sampling drew on donors who were two women and a few men aged 18 to 49.

Naive CD8 cells lacked CD45RO, underwent positive selection for CCR7 and left out terminally differentiated effector memory CD45RA+ cells. V was trimmed by 0 bases and J by 11 bases, leaving 11 bases between them. Germline V CDR1 and CDR2: SGHNT, YYREEE (reference sequence). The CDR3 is made up of 12 amino acids. Clones were read by immunoSEQ multiplex PCR, and TCRdb kept only the in-frame ones, dropping some. The sample contains some 1,900,000 clones, about 95% of which appear only once. This rearrangement joins TRBV5-4 to TRBJ1-1; unclear D gene. This clonotype originated in a man between 18 and 35 years old in good health. The sample consisted of naive CD8+ T cells sorted from blood. CDR3: CASSLGSRSAFF. CDR3 DNA: TGTGCCAGCAGCTTGGGGTCGAGGTCTGCTTTCTTT.